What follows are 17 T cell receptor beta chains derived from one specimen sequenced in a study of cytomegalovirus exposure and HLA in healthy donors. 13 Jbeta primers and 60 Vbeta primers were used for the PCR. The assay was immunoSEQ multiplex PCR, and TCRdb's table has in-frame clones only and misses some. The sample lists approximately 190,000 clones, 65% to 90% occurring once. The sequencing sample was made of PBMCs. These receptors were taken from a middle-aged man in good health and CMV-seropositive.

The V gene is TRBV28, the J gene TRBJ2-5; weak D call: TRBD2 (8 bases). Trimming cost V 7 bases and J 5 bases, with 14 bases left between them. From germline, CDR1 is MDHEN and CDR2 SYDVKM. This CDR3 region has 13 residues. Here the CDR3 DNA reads TGTGCCAGCACGGGAGGGGGCAGGGAGACCCAGTACTTC. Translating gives CASTGGGRETQYF.

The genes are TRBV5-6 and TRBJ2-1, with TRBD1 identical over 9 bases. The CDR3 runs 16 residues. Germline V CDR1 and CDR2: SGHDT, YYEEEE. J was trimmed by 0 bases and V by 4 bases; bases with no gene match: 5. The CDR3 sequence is CASSPTDRGSYNEQFF. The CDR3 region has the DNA TGTGCCAGCAGCCCAACGGACAGGGGCTCCTACAATGAGCAGTTCTTC.

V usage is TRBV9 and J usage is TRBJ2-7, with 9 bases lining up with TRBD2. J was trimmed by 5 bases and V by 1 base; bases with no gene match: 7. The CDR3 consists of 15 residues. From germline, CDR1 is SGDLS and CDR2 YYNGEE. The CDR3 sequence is CASSVRASGAHEQYF. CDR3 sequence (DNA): TGTGCCAGCAGCGTAAGGGCTAGCGGGGCCCACGAGCAGTACTTC.

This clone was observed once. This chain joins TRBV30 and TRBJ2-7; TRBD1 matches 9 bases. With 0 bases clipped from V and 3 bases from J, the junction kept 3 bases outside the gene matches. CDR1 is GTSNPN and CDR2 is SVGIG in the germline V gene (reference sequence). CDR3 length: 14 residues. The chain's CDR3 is CAWSVGTGSYEQYF. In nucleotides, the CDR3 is TGTGCCTGGAGTGTGGGGACAGGGAGCTACGAGCAGTACTTC.

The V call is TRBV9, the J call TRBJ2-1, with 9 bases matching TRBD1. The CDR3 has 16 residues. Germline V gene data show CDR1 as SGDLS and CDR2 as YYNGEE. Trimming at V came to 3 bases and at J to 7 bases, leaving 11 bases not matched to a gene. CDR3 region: CASSETPGQGVNEQFF. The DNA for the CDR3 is TGTGCCAGCAGCGAGACTCCGGGACAGGGAGTGAATGAGCAGTTCTTC.

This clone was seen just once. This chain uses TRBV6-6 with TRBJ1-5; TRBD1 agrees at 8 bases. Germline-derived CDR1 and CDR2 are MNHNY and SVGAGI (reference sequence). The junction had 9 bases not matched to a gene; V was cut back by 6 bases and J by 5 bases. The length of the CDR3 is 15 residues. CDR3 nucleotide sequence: TGTGCCAGCAGCTACGGCAGGGGGCAGGATCAGCCCCAGCATTTT. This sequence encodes CASSYGRGQDQPQHF.

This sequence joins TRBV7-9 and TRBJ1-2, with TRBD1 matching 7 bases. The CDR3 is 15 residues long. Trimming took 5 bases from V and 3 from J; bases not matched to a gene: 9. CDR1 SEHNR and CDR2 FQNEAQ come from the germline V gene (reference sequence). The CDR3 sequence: CASSAGGQAHYGYTF. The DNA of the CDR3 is TGTGCCAGCAGCGCGGGCGGACAGGCCCACTATGGCTACACCTTC.

The CDR3 loop is CASSVLSGGPYEQYF. The CDR3 DNA sequence: TGTGCCAGCAGTGTTCTTAGCGGGGGCCCGTACGAGCAGTACTTC. V usage is TRBV27 and J usage is TRBJ2-7; 9 nucleotides align to TRBD2. The germline V gene encodes CDR1 MNHEY and CDR2 SMNVEV (reference sequence). The CDR3 is 15 amino acids. With V trimmed by 5 bases and J by 4 bases, 9 bases remained unmatched.

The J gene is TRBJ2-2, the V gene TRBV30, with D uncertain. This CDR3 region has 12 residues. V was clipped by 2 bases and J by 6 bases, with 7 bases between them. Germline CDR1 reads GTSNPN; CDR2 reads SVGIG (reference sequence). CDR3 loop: CAWSPLSGELFF. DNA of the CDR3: TGTGCCTGGAGTCCCCTGTCCGGGGAGCTGTTTTTT.

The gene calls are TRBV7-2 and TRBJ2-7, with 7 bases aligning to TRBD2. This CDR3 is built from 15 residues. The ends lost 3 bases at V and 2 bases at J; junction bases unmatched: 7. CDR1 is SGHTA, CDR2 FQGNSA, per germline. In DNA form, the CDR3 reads TGTGCCAGCAGCTTCTTCGGACGGGGGGCCTACGAGCAGTACTTC. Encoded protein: CASSFFGRGAYEQYF. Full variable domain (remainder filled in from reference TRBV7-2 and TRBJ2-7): GAGVSQSPSNKVTEKGKDVELRCDPISGHTALYWYRQSLGQGLEFLIYFQGNSAPDKSGLPSDRFSAERTGGSVSTLTIQRTQQEDSAVYLCASSFFGRGAYEQYFGPGTRLTVT.

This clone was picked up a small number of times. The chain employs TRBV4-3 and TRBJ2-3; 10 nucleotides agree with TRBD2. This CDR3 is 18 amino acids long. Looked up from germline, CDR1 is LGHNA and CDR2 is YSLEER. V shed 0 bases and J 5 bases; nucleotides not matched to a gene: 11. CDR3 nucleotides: TGCGCCAGCAGCCAAGATATGAATAGCGGGGGGCGGGGAGATACGCAGTATTTT. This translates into CASSQDMNSGGRGDTQYF.

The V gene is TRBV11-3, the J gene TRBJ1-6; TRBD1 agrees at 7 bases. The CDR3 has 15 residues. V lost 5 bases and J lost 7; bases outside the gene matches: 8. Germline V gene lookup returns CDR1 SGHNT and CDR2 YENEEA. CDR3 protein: CASSERQGRNSPLHF. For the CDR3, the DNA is TGTGCCAGCAGCGAAAGACAGGGAAGAAATTCACCCCTCCACTTT.

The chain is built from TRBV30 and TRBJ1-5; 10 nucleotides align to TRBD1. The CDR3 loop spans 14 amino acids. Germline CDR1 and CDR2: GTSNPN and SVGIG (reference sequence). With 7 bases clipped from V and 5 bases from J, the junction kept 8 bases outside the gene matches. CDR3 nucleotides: TGTGCCTCCTCCCGGGACAGGGGTGATCAGCCCCAGCATTTT. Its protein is CASSRDRGDQPQHF.

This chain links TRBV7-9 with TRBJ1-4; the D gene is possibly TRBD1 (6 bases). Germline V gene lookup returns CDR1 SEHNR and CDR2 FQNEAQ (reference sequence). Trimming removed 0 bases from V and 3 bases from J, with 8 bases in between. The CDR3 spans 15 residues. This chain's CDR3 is CASSLAEGANEKLFF. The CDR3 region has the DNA TGTGCCAGCAGCTTAGCAGAGGGGGCTAATGAAAAACTGTTTTTT.

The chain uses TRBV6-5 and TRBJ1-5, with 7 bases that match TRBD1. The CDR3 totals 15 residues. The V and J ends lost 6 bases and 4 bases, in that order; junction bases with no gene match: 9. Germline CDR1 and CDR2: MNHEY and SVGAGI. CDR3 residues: CASRKFRDSNQPQHF. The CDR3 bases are TGTGCCAGCAGGAAATTCCGGGACAGTAATCAGCCCCAGCATTTT.

DNA of the CDR3: TGCGCCAGCAGCTTGGGGCAGGGAGGCGTCAATGAGCAGTTCTTC. Translation: CASSLGQGGVNEQFF. The chain links TRBV5-1 to TRBJ2-1; weak D call: TRBD2 (6 bases). This CDR3 has 15 amino acids. Germline CDR1 is SGHRS and CDR2 is YFSETQ. Deletions cut 0 bases from V and 6 bases from J, with 13 bases between.

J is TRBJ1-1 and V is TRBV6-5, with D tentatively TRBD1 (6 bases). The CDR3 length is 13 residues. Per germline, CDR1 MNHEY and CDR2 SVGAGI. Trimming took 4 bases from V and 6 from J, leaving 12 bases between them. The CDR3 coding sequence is TGTGCCAGCAGTTTTGGGGGCGCCCCTGAAGCTTTCTTT. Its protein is CASSFGGAPEAFF.